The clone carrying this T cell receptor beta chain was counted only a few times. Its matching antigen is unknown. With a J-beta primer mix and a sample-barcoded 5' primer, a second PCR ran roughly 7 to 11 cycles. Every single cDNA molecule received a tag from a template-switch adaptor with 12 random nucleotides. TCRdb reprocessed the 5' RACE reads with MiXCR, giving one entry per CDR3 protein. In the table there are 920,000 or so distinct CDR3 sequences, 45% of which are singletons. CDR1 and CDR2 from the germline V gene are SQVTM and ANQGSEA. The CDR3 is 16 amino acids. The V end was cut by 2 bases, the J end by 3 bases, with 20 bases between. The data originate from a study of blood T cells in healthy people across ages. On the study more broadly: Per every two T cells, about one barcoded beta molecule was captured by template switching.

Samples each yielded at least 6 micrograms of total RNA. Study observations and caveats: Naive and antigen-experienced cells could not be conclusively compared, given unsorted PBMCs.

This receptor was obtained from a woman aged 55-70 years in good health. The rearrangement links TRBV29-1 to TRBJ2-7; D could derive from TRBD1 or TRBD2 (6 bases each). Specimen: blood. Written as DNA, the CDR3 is TGCAGCGTTGAACTTTCATGGGGGGCGGAGGACTACGAGCAGTACTTC. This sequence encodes CSVELSWGAEDYEQYF.